This TCR beta chain emerged from a study of T cell repertoires in cytomegalovirus infection. Study overall: TCR beta signatures that were public indicated CMV infection and matching HLA type. Findings and caveats of the study: Cumulated frequencies of public TCR beta families served to identify carriers of CMV plus the relevant HLA. Across the ex vivo response, the dominant clonotypes were HLA-C-restricted CMV-specific TCR beta clonotypes.

For this clonotype: Its target is unknown.

The V gene's germline CDR1 is MDHEN and CDR2 SYDVKM. The CDR3 has 14 residues. Trimming removed 6 bases at V and 7 bases at J, with 13 bases between. Each CDR3 protein is one row after TCRdb ran MiXCR on the reads. Here the sample spans roughly 140,000 distinct CDR3 sequences, less than 25% being singletons. V and J are TRBV28 and TRBJ1-6; D is uncertain. The sequenced sample consisted of PBMCs. This clonotype was obtained from a human donor in good health (CMV status not recorded). Some clones in this sample may be carry-over from other donors' samples. The CDR3 loop is CASSLRTKNSPLHF. The CDR3 DNA reads as TGTGCCAGCAGCTTAAGGACGAAAAATTCACCCCTCCACTTT.